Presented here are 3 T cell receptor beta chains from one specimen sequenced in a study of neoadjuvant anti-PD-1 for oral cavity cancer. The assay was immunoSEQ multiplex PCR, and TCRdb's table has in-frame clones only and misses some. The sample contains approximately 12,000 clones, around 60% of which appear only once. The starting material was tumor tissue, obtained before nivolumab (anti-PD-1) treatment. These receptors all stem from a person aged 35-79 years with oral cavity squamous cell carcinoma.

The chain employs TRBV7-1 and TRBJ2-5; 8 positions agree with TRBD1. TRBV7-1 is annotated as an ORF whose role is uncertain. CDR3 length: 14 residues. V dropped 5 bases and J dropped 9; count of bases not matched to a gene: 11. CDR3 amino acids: CASSVQGAGMAQYF. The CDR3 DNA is TGTGCCAGCAGCGTTCAGGGGGCTGGGATGGCCCAGTACTTC.

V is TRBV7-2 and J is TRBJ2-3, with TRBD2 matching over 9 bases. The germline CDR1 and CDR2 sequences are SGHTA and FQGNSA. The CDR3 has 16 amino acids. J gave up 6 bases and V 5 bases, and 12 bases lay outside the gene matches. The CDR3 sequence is CASSQFAAGGRDTQYF. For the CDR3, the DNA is TGTGCCAGCAGCCAATTCGCAGCGGGAGGTCGCGATACGCAGTATTTT.

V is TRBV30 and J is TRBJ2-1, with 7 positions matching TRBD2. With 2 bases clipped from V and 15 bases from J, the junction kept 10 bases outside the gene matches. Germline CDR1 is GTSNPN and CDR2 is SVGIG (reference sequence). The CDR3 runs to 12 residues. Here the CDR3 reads CAWSWRGRAWFF. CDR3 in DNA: TGTGCCTGGAGTTGGCGCGGGAGAGCATGGTTCTTC.